The subject of this entry is one T cell receptor (beta chain). The table lists this clonotype with a few counts. Its antigen remains undetermined. Base qualities were left out, and no much larger clone turns up one base away. Ophthalmopathy patients had moderately to severely active disease, Clinical Activity Score of at least 3, NOSPECS grade of at least 4, and disease duration under 3 months. Patients were excluded if they had other autoimmune diseases, uncontrolled infections, pregnancy or lactation. Diagnosis relied on clinical symptoms, serum thyroxine, TRAb, thyroid ultrasound and orbital computed tomography. Using Ficoll-Paque density gradient centrifugation, PBMCs were isolated from 9 to 10 ml of fresh peripheral blood. Total RNA was extracted with Trizol reagent and quality-checked on an Agilent 2100 Bioanalyzer. The data derive from a study of Graves' ophthalmopathy and Graves' hyperthyroidism (dated by TCRdb to 2017 to 2018). Background for the entire study: Peripheral blood was collected before any treatment was given, at the time of initial diagnosis. Following sampling, methimazole starting at 30 mg daily was administered to hyperthyroidism patients, and high-dose intravenous methylprednisolone was administered to ophthalmopathy patients. In total, approximately 130 blood samples were TCR-sequenced: roughly 45 ophthalmopathy, over 70 hyperthyroidism and about 17 hyperthyroidism-to-ophthalmopathy patients. An independent validation cohort was composed of 18 hyperthyroidism patients and approximately 15 patients who later progressed from hyperthyroidism to ophthalmopathy. To explore V-J signatures that separate ophthalmopathy from hyperthyroidism, a discovery set of about a hundred patients was enrolled, consisting of about 45 with ophthalmopathy and 57 with stable hyperthyroidism. T-cell repertoires of thyroid tissue and blood were compared in a handful of hyperthyroidism patients. The study used signatures of the TCR beta repertoire to tell Graves' ophthalmopathy apart from Graves' hyperthyroidism and to predict which patients would progress to ophthalmopathy.

Paper-wide results and their limitations: In validation, the model predicted ophthalmopathy progression with more than 55% sensitivity and 72.22% specificity; more than ten predicted patients were CT-confirmed with GO in a median of 6.5 months. Sample size was not predetermined statistically, and investigators were not blinded to group allocation. The 13-signature model separated ophthalmopathy from stable hyperthyroidism with approximately 85% sensitivity and almost 84% specificity in cross-validation, and 80%/75% in the test set. Most of the expanded thyroid clonotypes with a frequency above 0.001 were also detected in blood, and it was suggested that the thyroid immune response may be reflected by blood repertoires.

Its CDR3 holds 14 amino acids, cysteine through phenylalanine. CDR3 DNA is the only sequence kept; it has 42 bases, read in frame from the first base. V loses 3 bases, J loses 0 bases, and the germline ends lie 6 bases apart. As encoded in the germline V gene, CDR1 is SGHRS while CDR2 is YFSETQ. TCR beta CDR3 regions were amplified from RNA transcripts for repertoire sequencing. The first round of RT-PCR was done with HTBI primers and the Qiagen OneStep RT-PCR kit, and was followed by a second round of multiplex PCR, then size selection and purification. Libraries were sequenced on an Illumina HiSeq2000 using paired-end 100 bp reads. As for the original processing: SOAPnuke was used to process the reads, throwing out any read that had adapters, had uncalled bases, had a mean Phred below 15, or lacked an exact constant-primer or identifier match. COPE v1.2.5 was used to merge the high-quality paired reads. Each unique nucleotide sequence was treated as a clonotype, and MiTCR v1.1 was used to align the clonotypes to the IMGT TRB V, D and J references. The analysis was limited to V-J combinations with a frequency above 0.0001, which together covered 99.2% of repertoires. A TCR clonal expansion and chaos score per V-J combination was defined as the ratio of F50 clonal expansion to chaos observed in the TCRdist matrix. Welch's t-statistics and random forest were used to narrow the features down to more than 10 V-J combinations, which were then fed into a naive Bayes classifier. Thyroid-blood repertoire similarity was quantified with the Morisita-Horn index. Through fastp at Q25 and MiXCR, TCRdb rebuilt clones from the public reads, retaining in-frame beta chains. Merged by CDR3 protein, the rows form single entries marked with the most common genes and DNA. TCRdb's processing, not the authors' own work, is the source of the V and J calls. The sample table shows about 740,000 distinct CDR3 sequences, and roughly 41% are seen once. In total, the top ten clones hold 44% of the sample.

Sequenced input: peripheral blood. The chain uses TRBV5-1 and TRBJ2-2, with the D gene too uncertain to name. This clonotype was obtained from an adult man with Graves' ophthalmopathy. The CDR3: CASSSSTNTGELFF. The DNA is as follows: TGCGCCAGCAGCTCCTCGACGAACACCGGGGAGCTGTTTTTT.